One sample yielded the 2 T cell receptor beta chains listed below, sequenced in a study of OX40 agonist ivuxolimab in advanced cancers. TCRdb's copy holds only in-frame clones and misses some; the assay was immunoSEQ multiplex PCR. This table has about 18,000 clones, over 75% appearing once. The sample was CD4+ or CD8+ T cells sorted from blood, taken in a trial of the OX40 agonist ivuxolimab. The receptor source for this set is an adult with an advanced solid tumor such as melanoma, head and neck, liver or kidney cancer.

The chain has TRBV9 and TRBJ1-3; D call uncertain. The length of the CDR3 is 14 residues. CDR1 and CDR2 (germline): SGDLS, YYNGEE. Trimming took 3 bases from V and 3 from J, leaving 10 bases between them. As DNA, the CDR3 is TGTGCCAGCAGCGACGAGATGAGTGGAAACACCATATATTTT. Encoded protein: CASSDEMSGNTIYF. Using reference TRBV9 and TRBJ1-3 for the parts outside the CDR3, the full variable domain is DSGVTQTPKHLITATGQRVTLRCSPRSGDLSVYWYQQSLDQGLQFLIQYYNGEERAKGNILERFSAQQFPDLHSELNLSSLELGDSALYFCASSDEMSGNTIYFGEGSWLTVV.

The CDR3 DNA reads TGCGCCAGCAGACGGGGCGATGGCTATGGCTACACCTTC. Translation gives CASRRGDGYGYTF. The chain employs TRBV5-1 and TRBJ1-2; D perhaps matches TRBD1 (5 bases). The germline gives CDR1 SGHRS, CDR2 YFSETQ. Trimming cost V 5 bases and J 4 bases, with 12 bases left between them. CDR3 length: 13 residues.